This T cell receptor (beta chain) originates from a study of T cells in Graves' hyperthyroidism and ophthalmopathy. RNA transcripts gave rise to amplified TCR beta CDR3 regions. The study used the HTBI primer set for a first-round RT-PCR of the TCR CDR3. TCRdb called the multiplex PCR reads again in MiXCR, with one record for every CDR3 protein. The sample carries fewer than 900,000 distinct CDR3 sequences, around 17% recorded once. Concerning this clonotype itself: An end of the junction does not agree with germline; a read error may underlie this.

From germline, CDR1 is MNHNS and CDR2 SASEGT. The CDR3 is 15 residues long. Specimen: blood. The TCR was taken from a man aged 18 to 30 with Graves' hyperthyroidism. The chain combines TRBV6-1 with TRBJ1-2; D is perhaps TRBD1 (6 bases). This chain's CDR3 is CASWGGDTGDHGYAF. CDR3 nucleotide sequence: TGTGCCAGCTGGGGGGGGGACACGGGGGATCATGGCTACGCCTTC.